This passage covers 8 T cell receptor beta chains from one sample sequenced in a study of vaccination and CD4 T cells after COVID-19. The Oncomine TCR Beta short-read assay generated sequence data from the DNA of cultured CD4+ T cells. TCRdb re-analysed the PCR reads in MiXCR, keeping a single row per CDR3 protein. The sample holds about 20,000 distinct CDR3 sequences, approximately 70% seen once. Stated treatment: roughly 10-day PBMC culture with coronavirus spike peptide pools or control peptides (ViraFEST assay). The antigens these receptors bind are not known. Sequencing was done on a sample of CD4+ T cells from blood, cultured in vitro. These receptors came from a human donor who had recovered from COVID-19.

The rearrangement links TRBV19 to TRBJ1-2; the match to TRBD1 covers 10 bases. The germline V gene has CDR1 LNHDA and CDR2 SQIVND (reference sequence). This CDR3 is built from 12 residues. V was pared by 7 bases and J by 7 bases, with 3 bases of the junction left unmatched. The CDR3 protein is CASTRDRGGYTF. The CDR3 DNA sequence: TGTGCCAGTACCCGGGACAGGGGTGGCTACACCTTC.

The chain links TRBV18 to TRBJ1-5; D might be TRBD1 (5 bases). CDR3 length: 15 amino acids. Trimming removed 3 bases at V and 1 base at J, with 10 bases between. In germline, CDR1 is KGHSH, CDR2 LQKENI. This CDR3 reads CASSPERGSNQPQHF. The CDR3 coding sequence is TGTGCCAGCTCACCTGAGAGGGGCAGCAATCAGCCCCAGCATTTT.

CDR3 residues: CSARDPWEAEAFF. CDR3 coding DNA: TGCAGTGCTAGAGATCCGTGGGAGGCTGAAGCTTTCTTT. The chain couples TRBV20-1 to TRBJ1-1; D gene ambiguous. The CDR3 sequence is 13 residues long. V gave up 0 bases and J gave up 6 bases, with 11 bases separating them. Germline CDR1 reads DFQATT; CDR2 reads SNEGSKA (reference sequence).

The chain carries TRBV7-2 and TRBJ1-5; D gene uncertain. The CDR3 has 12 amino acids. Germline V gives CDR1 SGHTA, CDR2 FQGNSA. Trimming took 3 bases from V and 7 from J, leaving 7 bases between them. CDR3 DNA: TGTGCCAGCAGCTTTAGGGAGCAGCCCCAGCATTTT. This codes for CASSFREQPQHF.

This clonotype was observed once. The chain uses TRBV28 and TRBJ2-5; D is uncertain. The CDR3 contains 11 residues. Trimming stripped 5 bases from V and 7 bases from J, with 8 bases between. In germline, CDR1 is MDHEN, CDR2 SYDVKM. In DNA form, the CDR3 reads TGTGCCAGCAGTACCTCTGGGACCCAGTACTTC. Translation gives CASSTSGTQYF.

V usage is TRBV6-2 or TRBV6-3 and J usage is TRBJ2-3; 12 bases are shared with TRBD2. V was clipped by 1 base and J by 2 bases; unmatched bases: 4. Germline CDR1 is MNHEY and CDR2 is SVGEGT. The CDR3 runs 17 residues. In DNA form, the CDR3 reads TGTGCCAGCAGTTACTACGGACTAGCGGGGAACACAGATACGCAGTATTTT. The encoded protein is CASSYYGLAGNTDTQYF.

The chain carries TRBV6-2 or TRBV6-3 and TRBJ2-1, with a tentative D call TRBD2 (6 bases). The CDR3 length is 13 residues. Per germline, CDR1 MNHEY and CDR2 SVGEGT. Trimming pared 2 bases from V and 15 bases from J, leaving 17 bases between. The CDR3: CASSYDPSGRPFF. The CDR3 DNA follows: TGTGCCAGCAGTTACGACCCGAGCGGGCGCCCGTTCTTC.

This clonotype was detected a few times. The rearrangement uses TRBV7-9 and TRBJ2-3, with a possible D match to TRBD2 (5 bases). Germline V gene sequence: CDR1 SEHNR, CDR2 FQNEAQ (reference sequence). V gave up 0 bases and J gave up 10 bases, with 14 bases separating them. The CDR3 loop spans 14 amino acids. In DNA, the CDR3 is TGTGCCAGCAGCTTAGCGGCGAGAGTGGAGGCGCAGTATTTT. It specifies CASSLAARVEAQYF.